Reported below is one T cell receptor (beta chain). Its antigen is as yet unknown. This record belongs to a study of blood T cells in healthy people across ages. Whole-study findings and limits: Naive CD4+ cells and diversity were both higher in long-lived donors than in aged donors.

The authors drew around 9.3 milliliters of peripheral blood from each donor. Together with a sample-barcoded 5' primer, a J-beta primer mix was included in a second PCR lasting about 6 to 11 cycles. TCRdb re-derived calls from the 5' RACE reads in MiXCR, one entry per CDR3 protein. The data contain roughly 1.7 million distinct CDR3 sequences, around 35% of them seen just once; the ten biggest clones take up around 11%. The receptor was isolated from a woman in her twenties or thirties in good health. Specimen: blood.

CDR3 in amino acids: CASSPLGGRNTGELFF. The CDR3 DNA sequence: TGTGCCAGCAGTCCCCTTGGGGGAAGGAACACCGGGGAGCTGTTTTTT. The chain couples TRBV6-4 to TRBJ2-2, with D possibly being TRBD1 or TRBD2 (5 bases each). V dropped 5 bases and J dropped 1 base, with 14 bases sitting between them. The CDR3 is made up of 16 amino acids. Germline V gene data show CDR1 as MRHNA and CDR2 as SNTAGT.